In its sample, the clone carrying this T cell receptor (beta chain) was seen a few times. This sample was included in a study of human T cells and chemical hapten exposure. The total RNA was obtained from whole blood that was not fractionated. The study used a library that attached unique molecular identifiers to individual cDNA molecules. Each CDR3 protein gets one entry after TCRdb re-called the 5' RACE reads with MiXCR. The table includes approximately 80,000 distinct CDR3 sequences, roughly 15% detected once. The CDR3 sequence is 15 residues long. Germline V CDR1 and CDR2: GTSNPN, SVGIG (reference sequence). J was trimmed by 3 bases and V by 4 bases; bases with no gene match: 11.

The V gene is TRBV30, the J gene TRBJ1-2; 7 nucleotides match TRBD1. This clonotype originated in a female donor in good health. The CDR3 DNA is TGTGCCTGGACGCTCCCCAGGGACAGACACTATGGCTACACCTTC. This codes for CAWTLPRDRHYGYTF.